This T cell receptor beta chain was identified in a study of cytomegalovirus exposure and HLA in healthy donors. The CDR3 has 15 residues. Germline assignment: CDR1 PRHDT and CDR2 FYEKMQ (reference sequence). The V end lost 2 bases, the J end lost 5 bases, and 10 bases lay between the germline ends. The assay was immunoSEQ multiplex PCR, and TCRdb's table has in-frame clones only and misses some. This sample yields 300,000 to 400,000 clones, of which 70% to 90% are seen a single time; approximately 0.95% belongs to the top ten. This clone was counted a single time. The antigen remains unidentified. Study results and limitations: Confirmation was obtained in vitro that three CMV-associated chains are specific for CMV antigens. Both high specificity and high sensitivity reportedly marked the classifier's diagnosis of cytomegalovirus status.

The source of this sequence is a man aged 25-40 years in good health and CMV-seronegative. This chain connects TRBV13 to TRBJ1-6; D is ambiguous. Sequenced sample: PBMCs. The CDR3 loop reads CASSLRGPNNSPLHF. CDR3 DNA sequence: TGTGCCAGCAGCTTACGTGGGCCGAATAATTCACCCCTCCACTTT.